The text below deals with one T cell receptor beta chain. Its specificity is unknown. The data derive from a study of long-term antiretroviral therapy in people with HIV. Study outcomes and limitations: Clones that had undergone expansion before ART prevailed in the repertoire throughout all time points. Blood dating 2004 to 2017 may reflect older ART regimens. Spans of CDR3 length were tighter for HIV repertoires than for controls.

Sequencing relied on immunoSEQ assay v3.0, run at survey level. The table came from immunoSEQ multiplex PCR; TCRdb's copy has only in-frame clones and leaves some out. The table shows some 25,000 clones, with 80% to 90% occurring only once. CDR1 is SQVTM and CDR2 is ANQGSEA in the germline V gene. The CDR3 runs 12 residues. With 6 bases clipped from V and 10 bases from J, the junction kept 11 bases outside the gene matches. This sample comprised unsorted PBMCs, obtained 1.2 years after starting antiretroviral therapy. The rearrangement joins TRBV29-1 to TRBJ1-1; TRBD1 aligns across 7 bases. The source is a man aged 45 to 65 with HIV. In DNA form, the CDR3 reads TGCAGCGTCGACGGACAGGCCCCCGGAGCTTTCTTT. It encodes CSVDGQAPGAFF.